Given below is one TCR beta chain in context. Antigen: not known. The assay was immunoSEQ multiplex PCR, and TCRdb's table has in-frame clones only and misses some. The repertoire holds approximately 60,000 clones, with over 70% as singletons. The length of the CDR3 is 15 residues. V lost 3 bases and J lost 5, with 16 bases in between. The V gene's germline CDR1 is MNHEY and CDR2 SVGAGI. The sample originates from a study of Tregs in tolerant kidney transplant recipients. Notes on the study in general: No direct test of biological reproducibility was done here.

The specimen was CD4+ T cells from blood. The receptor comes from a human donor in good health. The chain recombines TRBV6-5 with TRBJ1-1; tentatively, D is TRBD1 (6 bases). The CDR3 nucleotides are TGTGCCAGCAGTTATCCCAACAGGGATAAGACTGAAGCTTTCTTT. The encoded protein is CASSYPNRDKTEAFF.